The rows below give T cell receptor beta chains drawn from one sample of a study of cytomegalovirus exposure and HLA in healthy donors. Clones were read by immunoSEQ multiplex PCR, and TCRdb kept only the in-frame ones, dropping some. Of over 200,000 clones listed, just under 85% are singletons. The sample was PBMCs. All receptors come from a woman aged 40 to 55 in good health and CMV-seronegative. The CDR3 runs from the conserved cysteine through the conserved F or W. D genes are given only for firm matches. Not every row has a clone size; where given, it reads once, few, many or a size class.

CASSDRRGANTEAFF,TGTGCCAGCTCCGACCGCCGGGGGGCCAACACTGAAGCTTTCTTT,TRBV18,NA,TRBJ1-1,NA
CASSQGWAEKLFF,TGCGCCAGCAGCCAAGGGTGGGCTGAAAAACTGTTTTTT,TRBV4-1,NA,TRBJ1-4,NA
CASSFSGGARETQYF,TGTGCCAGCAGCTTTAGCGGGGGGGCGAGAGAGACCCAGTACTTC,TRBV5-6,TRBD2,TRBJ2-5,NA
CASSVEGDNSPLHF,TGTGCCAGCAGTGTAGAGGGGGATAATTCACCCCTCCACTTT,TRBV6-1,NA,TRBJ1-6,NA
CASSDGTGQNQPQHF,TGTGCCAGCAGCGACGGGACAGGTCAAAATCAGCCCCAGCATTTT,TRBV7-8,TRBD1,TRBJ1-5,NA
CASSVTPEGTDTQYF,TGTGCCAGCAGCGTAACACCCGAGGGCACAGATACGCAGTATTTT,TRBV9,NA,TRBJ2-3,NA
CASSDSKVGQFYGYTF,TGTGCCAGCAGTGACTCGAAAGTTGGACAGTTCTATGGCTACACCTTC,TRBV6-4,NA,TRBJ1-2,NA
CSVEGTRDRNGYTF,TGCAGCGTTGAGGGGACAAGGGACCGGAATGGCTACACCTTC,TRBV29-1,NA,TRBJ1-2,NA
CATTTLSGNTIYF,TGTGCCACCACGACACTCTCTGGAAACACCATATATTTT,TRBV6-5,NA,TRBJ1-3,NA
CASSLARGGQAEAFF,TGTGCCAGCAGCTTAGCGAGGGGGGGTCAGGCTGAAGCTTTCTTT,TRBV7-9,NA,TRBJ1-1,NA
CASSLAQNEKLFF,TGTGCCAGCAGCTTGGCCCAAAATGAAAAACTGTTTTTT,TRBV5-5,NA,TRBJ1-4,medium-sized
CSVRLNTEAFF,TGCAGCGTTCGGTTGAACACTGAAGCTTTCTTT,TRBV29-1,NA,TRBJ1-1,few
CASSELGGFMNTEAFF,TGTGCCAGCAGTGAGCTGGGGGGGTTTATGAACACTGAAGCTTTCTTT,TRBV2,NA,TRBJ1-1,NA
CSASSNSPLHF,TGCAGTGCTAGTTCGAATTCACCCCTCCACTTT,TRBV20-1,NA,TRBJ1-6,NA
CASSPSGGAGDTQYF,TGTGCCAGCAGCCCTAGCGGGGGGGCGGGAGATACGCAGTATTTT,TRBV7-3,TRBD2,TRBJ2-3,NA
CASSTGVRGGEDGTQYF,TGTGCCAGTAGTACCGGAGTCCGCGGCGGGGAAGATGGGACCCAGTACTTC,TRBV19,NA,TRBJ2-5,NA
CASSSGPYEQYF,TGTGCCAGCAGTTCAGGCCCCTACGAGCAGTACTTC,TRBV27,NA,TRBJ2-7,NA
CASSIPGIQETQYF,TGTGCCAGTAGTATTCCGGGAATCCAAGAGACCCAGTACTTC,TRBV19,NA,TRBJ2-5,NA
CASSIGTGWNEQYF,TGTGCCAGTAGTATAGGAACAGGGTGGAACGAGCAGTACTTC,TRBV19,NA,TRBJ2-7,NA
CASSFQTSGNTDTQYF,TGCGCCAGCAGCTTCCAGACTAGCGGAAACACAGATACGCAGTATTTT,TRBV5-1,TRBD2,TRBJ2-3,NA
CASSEVPGAGRGGELFF,TGTGCCAGCAGTGAAGTGCCGGGTGCAGGAAGGGGCGGGGAGCTGTTTTTT,TRBV6-1,NA,TRBJ2-2,NA
CASSSTGGGAEAFF,TGTGCCAGTAGTTCGACAGGGGGGGGAGCTGAAGCTTTCTTT,TRBV19,TRBD1,TRBJ1-1,NA
CASSLGVTEAFF,TGTGCCAGCAGCTTGGGCGTGACTGAAGCTTTCTTT,TRBV5-6,NA,TRBJ1-1,NA
CSVRQTNTEAFF,TGCAGCGTACGACAGACGAACACTGAAGCTTTCTTT,TRBV29-1,NA,TRBJ1-1,NA
CASSDPGQGNTEAFF,TGTGCCAGCAGTGACCCCGGACAGGGGAACACTGAAGCTTTCTTT,TRBV25-1,TRBD1,TRBJ1-1,NA
CASSQSANTGELFF,TGCGCCAGCAGCCAATCCGCGAACACCGGGGAGCTGTTTTTT,TRBV4-3,NA,TRBJ2-2,NA
CASSLLGQAYAGELFF,TGCGCCAGCAGCTTGTTGGGACAGGCTTATGCCGGGGAGCTGTTTTTT,TRBV5-1,TRBD1,TRBJ2-2,few
CASWRSAWGGVGRENYEQYF,TGTGCCAGCTGGAGGTCGGCTTGGGGGGGGGTAGGCCGGGAGAACTACGAGCAGTACTTC,TRBV2,TRBD2,TRBJ2-7,NA
CASSLQGNRGSTDTQYF,TGCGCCAGCAGCCTCCAGGGCAACAGGGGGAGCACAGATACGCAGTATTTT,TRBV4-1,TRBD1,TRBJ2-3,NA
CAISPSNSPLHF,TGTGCCATCAGCCCGAGTAATTCACCCCTCCACTTT,TRBV10-3,NA,TRBJ1-6,NA
CASSFASEQGLLYGYTF,TGTGCCAGCAGTTTCGCCAGTGAACAGGGTCTCCTTTATGGCTACACCTTC,TRBV28,NA,TRBJ1-2,NA
CASSGNNRDVGGYTF,TGTGCCAGCAGTGGGAACAACAGGGACGTCGGTGGCTACACCTTC,TRBV2,NA,TRBJ1-2,NA
CASSLGGGGGQPQHF,TGTGCCAGCAGCTTAGGGGGCGGGGGTGGTCAGCCCCAGCATTTT,TRBV7-2,NA,TRBJ1-5,few
CASDPGGLEGTEAFF,TGCGCCAGCGACCCTGGGGGGTTAGAGGGCACTGAAGCTTTCTTT,TRBV5-1,NA,TRBJ1-1,NA
CAWSLRGLGYQPQHF,TGTGCCTGGAGTTTAAGGGGGCTCGGGTATCAGCCCCAGCATTTT,TRBV30,TRBD1,TRBJ1-5,NA
CASSLRDKSTDTQYF,TGTGCCAGCTCCCTCCGGGACAAAAGCACAGATACGCAGTATTTT,TRBV18,NA,TRBJ2-3,once
CASSMETGRGAETQYF,TGTGCCAGTAGTATGGAGACCGGCAGGGGGGCAGAGACCCAGTACTTC,TRBV19,NA,TRBJ2-5,NA
CASRDITTNEKLFF,TGCGCCAGCCGAGACATTACAACTAATGAAAAACTGTTTTTT,TRBV10-2,NA,TRBJ1-4,few
CASSLLEGSLEGAFF,TGTGCCAGCAGCTTGCTTGAGGGTTCGTTGGAGGGAGCTTTCTTT,TRBV5-5,NA,TRBJ1-1,once
CASSVGSGGAYEQYF,TGTGCCAGCAGCGTAGGTTCGGGAGGCGCCTACGAGCAGTACTTC,TRBV9,TRBD2,TRBJ2-7,NA
CASSLLGTGGGYTF,TGTGCCAGCAGCTTATTAGGGACAGGGGGTGGCTACACCTTC,TRBV7-9,TRBD1,TRBJ1-2,NA
CASSRWGLVYNEQFF,TGCGCCAGCAGTCGGTGGGGGCTGGTTTACAATGAGCAGTTCTTC,TRBV10-2,NA,TRBJ2-1,NA
CASSQFEGGYGYTF,TGTGCCAGCAGCCAATTCGAAGGGGGCTATGGCTACACCTTC,TRBV4-2,NA,TRBJ1-2,NA
CASRIALSTNEKLFF,TGCGCCAGCAGAATCGCCCTGAGTACTAATGAAAAACTGTTTTTT,TRBV5-1,NA,TRBJ1-4,NA
CASSKARTLRTGELFF,TGTGCCAGCAGCAAAGCGCGGACTCTCCGGACCGGGGAGCTGTTTTTT,TRBV21-1,NA,TRBJ2-2,NA